What follows is one T cell receptor beta chain and its context. The data were obtained in a study of blood T cell repertoires in COVID-19. TCRdb's table, derived via immunoSEQ multiplex PCR, lists solely in-frame clones and lacks some. Here the sample spans about 140,000 clones, 85% to 90% being singletons. Source material: peripheral blood. The receptor comes from a woman of 80 years or more with acute or convalescent COVID-19.

CDR3 sequence (DNA): TGTGCCAGCAGTCGGGACAGGAACATCTATGGCTACACCTTC. It codes for CASSRDRNIYGYTF. The chain combines TRBV6-5 with TRBJ1-2; TRBD1 matches 8 bases. Trimming removed 5 bases from V and 4 bases from J; junction bases left unmatched: 6. The CDR3 is 14 amino acids. Per the germline V gene, CDR1 is MNHEY and CDR2 is SVGAGI.